This T cell receptor (beta chain) stems from a study of shared clonotypes between healthy human individuals. Method: immunoSEQ multiplex PCR; TCRdb's copy keeps in-frame clones and lacks some. The data hold millions of clones, with 90% to 95% observed a single time. Points on this clone: Within the sample, other DNA sequences also encode this same CDR3.

The sequence was collected from a man younger than 35 in good health. The sample was naive CD4+ T cells sorted from blood. The sample's subset: CD45RA+ positively selected.

The CDR3 reads CASSTLTGELFF. CDR3 bases: TGTGCCAGCAGCACCCTAACCGGGGAGCTGTTTTTT. The chain employs TRBV7-2 and TRBJ2-2, with D hard to call. This CDR3 contains 12 residues. The germline gives CDR1 SGHTA, CDR2 FQGNSA. Between the trimmed V and J ends, which lost 5 bases and 5 bases, there was a span of 6 bases.